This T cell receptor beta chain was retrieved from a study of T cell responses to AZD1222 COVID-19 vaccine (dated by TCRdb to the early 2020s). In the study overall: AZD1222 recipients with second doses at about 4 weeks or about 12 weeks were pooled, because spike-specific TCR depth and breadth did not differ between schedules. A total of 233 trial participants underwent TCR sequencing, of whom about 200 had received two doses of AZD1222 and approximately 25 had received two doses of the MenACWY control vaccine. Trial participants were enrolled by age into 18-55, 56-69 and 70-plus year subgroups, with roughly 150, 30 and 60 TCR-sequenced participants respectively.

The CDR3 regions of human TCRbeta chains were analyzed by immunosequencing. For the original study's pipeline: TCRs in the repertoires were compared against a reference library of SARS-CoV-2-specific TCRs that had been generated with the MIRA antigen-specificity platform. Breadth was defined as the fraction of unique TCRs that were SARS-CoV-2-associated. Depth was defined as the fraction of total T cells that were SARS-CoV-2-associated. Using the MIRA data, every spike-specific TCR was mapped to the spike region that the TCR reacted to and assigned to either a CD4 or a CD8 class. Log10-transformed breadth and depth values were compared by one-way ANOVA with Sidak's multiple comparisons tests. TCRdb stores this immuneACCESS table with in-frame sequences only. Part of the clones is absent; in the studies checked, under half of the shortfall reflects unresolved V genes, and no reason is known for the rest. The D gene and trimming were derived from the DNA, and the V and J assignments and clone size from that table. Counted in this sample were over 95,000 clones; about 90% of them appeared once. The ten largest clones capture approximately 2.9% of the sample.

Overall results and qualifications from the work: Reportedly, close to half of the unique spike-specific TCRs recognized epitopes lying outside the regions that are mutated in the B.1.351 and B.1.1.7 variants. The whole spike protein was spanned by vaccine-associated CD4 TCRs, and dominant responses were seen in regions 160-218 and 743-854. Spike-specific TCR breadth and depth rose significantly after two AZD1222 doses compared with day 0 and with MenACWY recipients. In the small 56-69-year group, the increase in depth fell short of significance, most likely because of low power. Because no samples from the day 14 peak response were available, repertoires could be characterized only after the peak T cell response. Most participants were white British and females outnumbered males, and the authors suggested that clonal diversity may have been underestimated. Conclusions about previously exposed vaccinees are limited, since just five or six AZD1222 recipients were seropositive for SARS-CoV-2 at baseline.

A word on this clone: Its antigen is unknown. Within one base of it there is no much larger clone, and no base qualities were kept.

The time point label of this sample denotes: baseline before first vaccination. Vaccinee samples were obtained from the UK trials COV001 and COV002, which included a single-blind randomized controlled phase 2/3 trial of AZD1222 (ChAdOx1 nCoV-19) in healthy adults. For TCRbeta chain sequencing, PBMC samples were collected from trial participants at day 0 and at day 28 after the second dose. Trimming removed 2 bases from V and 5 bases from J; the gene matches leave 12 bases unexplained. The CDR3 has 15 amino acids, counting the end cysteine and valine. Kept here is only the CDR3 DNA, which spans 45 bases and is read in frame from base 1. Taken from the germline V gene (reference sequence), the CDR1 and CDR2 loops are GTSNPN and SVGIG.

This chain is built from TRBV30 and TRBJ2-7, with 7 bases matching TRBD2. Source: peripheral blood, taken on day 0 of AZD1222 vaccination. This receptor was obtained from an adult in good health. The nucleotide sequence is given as TGTGCCTGGAGTTCCCCCGGGGGGTTATCTGACGAGCAGTACGTC. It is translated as CAWSSPGGLSDEQYV.